The 30 T cell receptor beta chains in this list originate from one sample, sequenced in a study of cytomegalovirus exposure and HLA in healthy donors. With 60 Vbeta and 13 Jbeta primers, the PCR was carried out. Libraries were prepared by immunoSEQ multiplex PCR; TCRdb keeps only in-frame clonotypes and omits some of them. The sample lists 80,000 or so clones, 72% occurring once. Source material: PBMCs. Every receptor here comes from a woman in her 40s in good health and CMV-seropositive.

V gene TRBV2 combines with J gene TRBJ2-7; 12 bases line up with TRBD2. Germline loops: CDR1 SNHLY, CDR2 FYNNEI. CDR3 length: 13 residues. V lost 10 bases, J lost 5 bases, and 6 bases stayed unmatched. CDR3 sequence (DNA): TGTGCCACCCGGACTAGCGGGATAGACGAGCAGTACTTC. Its translation: CATRTSGIDEQYF.

This rearrangement joins TRBV6-1 to TRBJ2-3; 7 nucleotides agree with TRBD1. The CDR3 runs to 14 residues. Germline CDR1 MNHNS, CDR2 SASEGT. V was clipped by 1 base and J by 3 bases; unmatched bases: 1. The CDR3 DNA reads TGTGCCAGCAGTGAAGGCAGGGGGACAGATACGCAGTATTTT. It encodes CASSEGRGTDTQYF.

The V gene is TRBV5-1, the J gene TRBJ2-7; D is possibly TRBD1 (6 bases). Germline V gives CDR1 SGHRS, CDR2 YFSETQ. The V and J ends lost 4 bases and 6 bases respectively, with 17 bases between them. The CDR3 totals 14 residues. CDR3 in amino acids: CASSLLQGSGEQYF. The CDR3 nucleotides read TGCGCCAGCAGCCTGTTACAGGGTTCAGGCGAGCAGTACTTC.

The gene calls are TRBV9 and TRBJ1-2; 7 nucleotides line up with TRBD1. The CDR3 is made up of 13 amino acids. The junction had 4 bases not matched to a gene; V was cut back by 4 bases and J by 4 bases. Germline V gene sequence: CDR1 SGDLS, CDR2 YYNGEE. The CDR3 loop reads CASSPGTAYGYTF. CDR3 in DNA: TGTGCCAGCAGCCCGGGGACAGCCTATGGCTACACCTTC.

The V call is TRBV2, the J call TRBJ1-6, with TRBD1 matching 11 bases. With 4 bases clipped from V and 7 bases from J, the junction kept 3 bases outside the gene matches. Germline lookup yields CDR1 SNHLY and CDR2 FYNNEI. The CDR3 has 15 amino acids. CDR3 protein: CASSGRTGGNSPLHF. CDR3 DNA: TGTGCCAGCAGTGGTCGGACAGGGGGCAATTCACCCCTCCACTTT.

V gene TRBV7-2 combines with J gene TRBJ2-3; D is perhaps TRBD2 (7 bases). CDR1 SGHTA and CDR2 FQGNSA come from the germline V gene. V was shortened by 1 base and J by 6 bases, with 14 bases between the two germline ends. The length of the CDR3 is 15 residues. CDR3 loop: CASSLVAGAGDTQYF. CDR3 nucleotide sequence: TGTGCCAGCAGCTTAGTCGCGGGGGCTGGCGATACGCAGTATTTT.

J is TRBJ2-6 and V is TRBV18, with a possible D match to TRBD2 (5 bases). Trimming took off 3 bases at V and 0 bases at J, with 15 bases between the two ends. This CDR3 comprises 18 residues. Germline V gives CDR1 KGHSH, CDR2 LQKENI. CDR3 nucleotides: TGTGCCAGCTCACCCGCAGGACTTTTCAGCTCTGGGGCCAACGTCCTGACTTTC. Its translation: CASSPAGLFSSGANVLTF.

This clone was detected once. The chain employs TRBV27 and TRBJ1-2, with D maybe TRBD1 (6 bases). The CDR3 loop spans 14 amino acids. With 4 bases removed from V and 4 bases from J, the gap between germline ends came to 13 bases. The germline V gene has CDR1 MNHEY and CDR2 SMNVEV (reference sequence). The CDR3 region has the DNA TGTGCCAGCAGTTCAATCGGGACACTCTATGGCTACACCTTC. Its protein product is CASSSIGTLYGYTF.

The table lists this clone with a few counts. The chain has TRBV18 and TRBJ2-2; D is possibly TRBD1 (5 bases). Germline assignment: CDR1 KGHSH and CDR2 LQKENI. CDR3 length: 16 amino acids. Trimming shortened V by 2 bases and J by 0 bases, and 10 bases separated the two germline ends. DNA of the CDR3: TGTGCCAGCTCACCAGTTCAGGGCACGAACACCGGGGAGCTGTTTTTT. It encodes CASSPVQGTNTGELFF.

This clone was recorded a few times. This chain uses TRBV5-6 with TRBJ2-7; D might be TRBD2 (6 bases). Trimming removed 4 bases at V and 2 bases at J, with 16 bases between. CDR1 is SGHDT, CDR2 YYEEEE, per germline. The CDR3 is 15 amino acids. The CDR3 reads CASSIGLTRTYEQYF. CDR3 sequence (DNA): TGTGCCAGCAGCATCGGACTGACTAGAACCTACGAGCAGTACTTC.

The rearrangement uses TRBV19 and TRBJ2-7, with 7 bases identical to TRBD2. The V and J ends lost 7 bases and 6 bases, in that order; junction bases with no gene match: 6. The germline gives CDR1 LNHDA, CDR2 SQIVND (reference sequence). This CDR3 is 12 amino acids long. CDR3 amino acids: CASTKSGGEQYF. The CDR3 nucleotides are TGTGCCAGTACAAAATCGGGGGGCGAGCAGTACTTC.

This clone occurred a few times. V is TRBV10-2 and J is TRBJ2-7, with D hard to call. Germline V gene data show CDR1 as WSHSY and CDR2 as SAAADI. The CDR3 contains 13 residues. V was clipped by 0 bases and J by 5 bases, with 8 bases between them. The DNA for the CDR3 is TGCGCCAGCAGTGAGTCCCTACTCGACGAGCAGTACTTC. Translated, it gives CASSESLLDEQYF.

This chain links TRBV30 with TRBJ2-7; 10 bases align to TRBD1. The germline CDR1 and CDR2 sequences are GTSNPN and SVGIG (reference sequence). The CDR3 runs to 15 residues. The V gene end was trimmed by 1 base and the J gene end by 6 bases; junction bases not matched to a gene: 9. The CDR3 region has the DNA TGTGCCTGGAGTGCGACAGGGGGCGCAGGTCGCGAGCAGTACTTC. Amino acid sequence: CAWSATGGAGREQYF.

The chain carries TRBV6-5 and TRBJ2-6; the D is unclear. CDR1 and CDR2 (germline): MNHEY, SVGAGI. Trimming took off 3 bases at V and 0 bases at J, with 9 bases between the two ends. The length of the CDR3 is 16 residues. The CDR3 DNA reads TGTGCCAGCAGTTATCGCAGTCCCTCTGGGGCCAACGTCCTGACTTTC. It yields the protein CASSYRSPSGANVLTF.

This chain uses TRBV7-9 with TRBJ2-7; D may be TRBD1 (6 bases). Between the trimmed V and J ends, which lost 2 bases and 1 base, there was a span of 9 bases. This CDR3 has 14 residues. The germline CDR1 and CDR2 sequences are SEHNR and FQNEAQ (reference sequence). The CDR3 region is CASSLLQGSYEQYF. The CDR3 nucleotides read TGTGCCAGCAGCTTACTACAGGGATCCTACGAGCAGTACTTC.

The gene calls are TRBV28 and TRBJ1-2, with 9 bases aligning to TRBD1. CDR3 size: 15 residues. Germline-derived CDR1 and CDR2 are MDHEN and SYDVKM. The trim removed 5 bases at V and 7 bases at J, leaving 11 bases unmatched. CDR3 nucleotide sequence: TGTGCCAGCAGTGTCGCCGGGACAGGGAAGTCTGGCTACACCTTC. It specifies CASSVAGTGKSGYTF.

The chain couples TRBV5-1 to TRBJ1-1; D unresolved. The germline V gene has CDR1 SGHRS and CDR2 YFSETQ. Trimming stripped 0 bases from V and 0 bases from J, with 9 bases between. The CDR3 length is 15 residues. The CDR3 DNA sequence: TGCGCCAGCAGCTTGGGTACAGTCATGAACACTGAAGCTTTCTTT. This sequence encodes CASSLGTVMNTEAFF.

The rearrangement uses TRBV11-2 and TRBJ2-7, with a weak D call TRBD2 (7 bases). The CDR3 contains 15 residues. Germline V gene lookup returns CDR1 SGHAT and CDR2 FQNNGV. Trimming removed 5 bases at V and 2 bases at J, with 16 bases between. CDR3 residues: CASSPGGGRTYEQYF. In DNA form, the CDR3 reads TGTGCCAGCAGCCCGGGGGGCGGGAGAACCTACGAGCAGTACTTC. Full variable domain (remainder filled in from reference TRBV11-2 and TRBJ2-7): EAGVAQSPRYKIIEKRQSVAFWCNPISGHATLYWYQQILGQGPKLLIQFQNNGVVDDSQLPKDRFSAERLKGVDSTLKIQPAKLEDSAVYLCASSPGGGRTYEQYFGPGTRLTVT.

The chain recombines TRBV28 with TRBJ1-5; D remains ambiguous. CDR3 length: 13 amino acids. The V gene lost 7 bases and the J gene lost 6 bases, with 13 bases spanning the gap. CDR1 is MDHEN and CDR2 is SYDVKM in the germline V gene. This chain's CDR3 is CASTSRGGQPQHF. The CDR3 nucleotides read TGTGCCAGCACTTCCCGGGGAGGTCAGCCCCAGCATTTT.

The V call is TRBV7-9, the J call TRBJ1-6; 8 nucleotides line up with TRBD1. The germline V gene has CDR1 SEHNR and CDR2 FQNEAQ (reference sequence). The junction had 3 bases not matched to a gene; V was cut back by 3 bases and J by 8 bases. The CDR3 sequence is 14 residues long. CDR3 in DNA: TGTGCCAGCAGCTTGGCACAGGGGGATTCACCCCTCCACTTT. Translated, it gives CASSLAQGDSPLHF.

The genes are TRBV18 and TRBJ1-5; no reliable D call. Per the germline V gene, CDR1 is KGHSH and CDR2 is LQKENI. Trimming removed 2 bases at V and 4 bases at J, with 9 bases between. The CDR3 totals 14 residues. CDR3 sequence reads: CASSPSRTNQPQHF. The CDR3 coding sequence is TGTGCCAGCTCACCATCCCGCACAAATCAGCCCCAGCATTTT. Combining the CDR3 with reference TRBV18 and TRBJ1-5 gives the whole variable domain NAGVMQNPRHLVRRRGQEARLRCSPMKGHSHVYWYRQLPEEGLKFMVYLQKENIIDESGMPKERFSAEFPKEGPSILRIQQVVRGDSAAYFCASSPSRTNQPQHFGDGTRLSIL.

This clone was counted between two and nine times. V and J are TRBV4-3 and TRBJ1-3; 8 bases match TRBD1. The CDR3 is 16 residues long. CDR1 is LGHNA, CDR2 YSLEER, per germline. V lost 1 base, J lost 4 bases, and 6 bases stayed unmatched. In nucleotides, the CDR3 is TGCGCCAGCAGCCAAGGCCCTCCAGGGGGCGGAAACACCATATATTTT. Translating gives CASSQGPPGGGNTIYF.

This clone appeared a single time. The CDR3 bases are TGTGCCAGCAGCTTAGAGGTGGCAGGGGGCAGTGGCTACACCTTC. It is translated as CASSLEVAGGSGYTF. This chain uses TRBV7-9 with TRBJ1-2, with TRBD1 identical over 8 bases. This CDR3 is 15 amino acids long. V lost 1 base and J lost 7; bases outside the gene matches: 8. Germline-derived CDR1 and CDR2 are SEHNR and FQNEAQ (reference sequence).

The gene calls are TRBV6-4 and TRBJ2-3; 7 nucleotides align to TRBD1. The CDR3 consists of 15 residues. V trimming: 8 bases; J trimming: 2 bases; junction bases outside the gene matches: 10. Germline V gene lookup returns CDR1 MRHNA and CDR2 SNTAGT. The CDR3 is CASSRGQVDTDTQYF. CDR3 sequence (DNA): TGTGCCAGCTCCCGAGGACAGGTTGACACAGATACGCAGTATTTT.

J is TRBJ2-3 and V is TRBV13; D is undetermined. CDR3 length equals 15 residues. Trimming removed 2 bases from V and 0 bases from J, with 9 bases in between. Looked up from germline, CDR1 is PRHDT and CDR2 is FYEKMQ (reference sequence). The CDR3 reads CASSLRSTSTDTQYF. CDR3 coding DNA: TGTGCCAGCAGCTTACGGTCCACCAGCACAGATACGCAGTATTTT. Filled out from reference TRBV13 and TRBJ2-3, the complete variable domain reads AAGVIQSPRHLIKEKRETATLKCYPIPRHDTVYWYQQGPGQDPQFLISFYEKMQSDKGSIPDRFSAQQFSDYHSELNMSSLELGDSALYFCASSLRSTSTDTQYFGPGTRLTVL.

This clone has more than one count but fewer than ten. The chain couples TRBV5-1 to TRBJ2-2; 12 bases are a match to TRBD2. Per the germline V gene, CDR1 is SGHRS and CDR2 is YFSETQ. V shed 4 bases and J 1 base; nucleotides not matched to a gene: 2. The CDR3 has 16 residues. The CDR3, as DNA: TGCGCCAGCAGCACGGGACTAGCGGGGAACACCGGGGAGCTGTTTTTT. Translated, it gives CASSTGLAGNTGELFF.

In the case of this clone: A junction boundary mismatches the germline segment, possibly from a read error. This rearrangement joins TRBV7-9 to TRBJ2-3; the D gene is possibly TRBD2 (7 bases). This CDR3 contains 16 residues. CDR1 is SEHNR, CDR2 FQNEAQ, per germline (reference sequence). For the CDR3, the DNA is TGTTCCAGCAGCTTAGGAGGGGGGGCTTGGGAAGATACGCAGTATTTT. Its translation: CSSSLGGGAWEDTQYF. Full variable domain (missing parts from reference TRBV7-9 and TRBJ2-3): DTGVSQNPRHKITKRGQNVTFRCDPISEHNRLYWYRQTLGQGPEFLTYFQNEAQLEKSRLLSDRFSAERPKGSFSTLEIQRTEQGDSAMYLCSSSLGGGAWEDTQYFGPGTRLTVL.

V gene TRBV5-1 combines with J gene TRBJ2-7; 8 nucleotides align to TRBD1. The CDR3 has 14 amino acids. V lost 4 bases and J lost 2; bases outside the gene matches: 5. The V gene's germline CDR1 is SGHRS and CDR2 YFSETQ. The CDR3 reads CASSAGQVAYEQYF. In DNA, the CDR3 is TGCGCCAGCAGCGCGGGACAGGTAGCCTACGAGCAGTACTTC.

This chain links TRBV7-9 with TRBJ2-7; D may be TRBD2 (6 bases). This CDR3 comprises 16 residues. Deletions cut 2 bases from V and 1 base from J, with 15 bases between. Germline lookup yields CDR1 SEHNR and CDR2 FQNEAQ (reference sequence). The CDR3 DNA reads TGTGCCAGCAGCTTACCGTCGGGACTGCTATCCTACGAGCAGTACTTC. Encoded protein: CASSLPSGLLSYEQYF.

The chain couples TRBV28 to TRBJ2-7, with a weak D call TRBD2 (5 bases). Germline V gives CDR1 MDHEN, CDR2 SYDVKM. V was trimmed by 4 bases and J by 3 bases, leaving 19 bases between them. The CDR3 has 16 residues. The CDR3 coding sequence is TGTGCCAGCAGTTCCCCTTTGGAGGCGCATCGCTACGAGCAGTACTTC. Protein sequence: CASSSPLEAHRYEQYF.